This TCR beta chain came from a study of blood T cell repertoires in COVID-19. CDR3 length: 13 amino acids. Generated by immunoSEQ multiplex PCR, the TCRdb table keeps only in-frame clones and is missing some. This sample has 28,000 or so clones, with approximately 86% found just once. The rearrangement links TRBV21-1 to TRBJ1-2. TRBV21-1 counts as a pseudogene. This TCR was recovered from a man in his sixties with COVID-19, enrolled during active disease. The sequenced sample consisted of peripheral blood. The CDR3 sequence is CASSLRDPFGYTF. In nucleotides, the CDR3 is TGTGCCAGCAGCTTACGGGATCCTTTTGGCTACACCTTC.